Sequencing of this TCR beta chain was carried out in a study of shared clonotypes between healthy human individuals. Study overall: There were three CD4 naive, three CD4 memory, two CD8 naive and one CD8 memory plates per donor. Study-wide results and limits: Clonotypes shared by all four sorted-subset donors had higher generation probabilities than non-shared clonotypes.

The CDR3 extends over 15 amino acids. Trimming removed 2 bases from V and 0 bases from J, with 8 bases in between. The germline V gene encodes CDR1 MNHNY and CDR2 SVGAGI (reference sequence). About this clone: The antigen remains undetermined. The sample carries other DNA sequences with the same CDR3.

Researchers ran the assay at a deep level. As handled by the study authors: ImmunoSEQ gave junction-only sequences without quality scores, so filtering differed. Assay used: immunoSEQ multiplex PCR; TCRdb lists only in-frame clones, some missing. Clone size and V and J calls were adopted from that table, with D and trimming inferred from the DNA. The sample records just over 2,000,000 clones, about 95% being singletons. The sequence derives from a man younger than 30 in good health. This chain links TRBV6-6 with TRBJ1-3; D is possibly TRBD1 (6 bases). The sequenced sample consisted of naive CD4+ T cells sorted from blood. The subset is: CD45RA+ positively selected. The CDR3 sequence is CASSYTGSSGNTIYF. CDR3 coding DNA: TGTGCCAGCAGTTACACAGGGAGCTCTGGAAACACCATATATTTT.